This T cell receptor beta chain originates from a study of HIV-infected children after antiretroviral therapy interruption. The overall study: Continuous-treatment samples came from weeks 0, 48 and 150.

This clonotype was seen repeatedly, ten times or more. Its antigen is not known. Germline V gene lookup returns CDR1 MDHEN and CDR2 SYDVKM. The CDR3 is 13 amino acids. Losses at the gene ends were 5 bases for V and 2 bases for J; bases not matched to a gene: 3. Points from the study as a whole: Sorted CD45RA+ naive cells might include minor non-naive CD45RA+ cells.

The TCR library was built from RNA with a 3' RACE protocol and unique molecular identifiers. TCRdb reprocessed the 3' RACE reads via MiXCR and lists one record per CDR3 protein. This repertoire shows around 50,000 distinct CDR3 sequences, roughly 4.5% found once; its top ten account for 0.55% to 0.85%. The treatment denotes: PENTA 11 planned treatment interruption arm or continuous ART arm. This chain links TRBV28 with TRBJ2-7, with 7 bases fitting TRBD1. The clonotype was recovered from a pool of human donors with HIV. The starting material was CD45RA+ CD4+ T cells from PBMCs, pooled from several time points, obtained from a donor given antiretroviral therapy, either interrupted or continuous. The subset: naive CD4+ CD45RA+ CD45RO- T cells. CDR3 coding DNA: TGTGCCAGCAGTCCGACAGGGACCTACGAGCAGTACTTC. It encodes CASSPTGTYEQYF.